The clone carrying this T cell receptor beta chain came up many times. Individual TCR cDNA molecules each bore their own unique molecular identifier. TCRdb fed the 5' RACE reads into MiXCR, producing one record per CDR3 protein. The table shows approximately 40,000 distinct CDR3 sequences, with nearly 7% occurring only once. The sample is drawn from a study of spatial heterogeneity in lung cancer. Study at large: As counted in raw reads, each unique TCR and UMI combination appeared more than ten times on average.

V was clipped by 2 bases and J by 1 base; unmatched bases: 1. The V gene's germline CDR1 is LGHDT and CDR2 YNNKEL (reference sequence). The CDR3 totals 14 residues. As to time point: sample taken at primary tumor resection. The cohort: 70 to 85 early-stage, untreated non-small cell lung cancer patients. Sequencing covered unsorted whole RNA taken from tumor, nontumor lung or frozen PBMC. This clonotype was sampled from a female donor with early-stage non-small cell lung cancer. Sequenced material: PBMCs, taken at surgery. The chain is built from TRBV3-1 and TRBJ1-1, with 7 bases lining up with TRBD1. The CDR3: CASSQRDRNTEAFF. In nucleotides, the CDR3 is TGTGCCAGCAGCCAACGGGACAGGAACACTGAAGCTTTCTTT.